This is a list of T cell receptor beta chains from one sample in a study of T cell repertoires and HLA-DP antigens. The data were produced by immunoSEQ multiplex PCR, yet TCRdb's version contains in-frame clones alone and is incomplete. Seen here are about 89,000 clones, around nine tenths observed once, and the top ten hold roughly 1.5%. No antigen is known for these receptors. Sequenced input: CD4+ T cells from PBMCs. The source of these receptors is a middle-aged man in good health and CMV-seronegative. CDR3s include the opening cysteine and the closing phenylalanine or tryptophan. The D gene is left open where the match is weak. The listing skips clone size in some rows; elsewhere it reads once, few, many or a size class.

cdr3_nt cdr3_aa j_call clone_size v_call d_call
TGTGCCAGCAGCCTAGCTATAGCGGGAGAAACCTACAATGAGCAGTTCTTC CASSLAIAGETYNEQFF TRBJ2-1 NA TRBV9 TRBD2
TGTGCCAGCAAGCCGGGGGTCCAAGAGACCCAGTACTTC CASKPGVQETQYF TRBJ2-5 NA TRBV2 NA
TGTGCCAGCAGTTTTGGGCAGGGTAGGACCTACGAGCAGTACTTC CASSFGQGRTYEQYF TRBJ2-7 NA TRBV27 NA
TGTGCCAGCAGCTACGTGCCTCGGGGGCGGGATGAAAAACTGTTTTTT CASSYVPRGRDEKLFF TRBJ1-4 NA TRBV5-4 NA
TGTGCCAGCAGTTACCCCCGCAGATCCTACGAGCAGTACTTC CASSYPRRSYEQYF TRBJ2-7 few TRBV6-5 NA
TGTGCCAGCAGTTTATCCGGGACGGGGCGGGTGGCTTTCTTT CASSLSGTGRVAFF TRBJ1-1 NA TRBV28 NA
TGTGCCAGCAGCTTACTGAGCAGGGGGCGAGTTGAAGCTTTCTTT CASSLLSRGRVEAFF TRBJ1-1 NA TRBV7-2 TRBD1
TGTGCCAGCAGTTCCAGGGGGCCGGACACCGGGGAGCTGTTTTTT CASSSRGPDTGELFF TRBJ2-2 NA TRBV6-5 TRBD1
TGTGCCAGCAGCGCCGTAAATAACTATGGCTACACCTTC CASSAVNNYGYTF TRBJ1-2 few TRBV7-9 NA
TGTGCCAGCAGTCCTCCCGGCCCATTGAGCCAAGAGACCCAGTACTTC CASSPPGPLSQETQYF TRBJ2-5 NA TRBV28 NA
TGTGCCAGCAGTTCAAGACAGCCTCGCTCCTACGAGCAGTACTTC CASSSRQPRSYEQYF TRBJ2-7 NA TRBV6-5 NA
TGCGCCAGCGGACGAGGAGGGGAGGCTGGCTACACCTTC CASGRGGEAGYTF TRBJ1-2 NA TRBV5-1 NA
TGCAGCGTTGCCGACAGGGGCCCGAATGAAAAACTGTTTTTT CSVADRGPNEKLFF TRBJ1-4 once TRBV29-1 TRBD1
TGTGCCAGCAGTTTTAGTCTAGCGGTCTTAGATGAGCAGTTCTTC CASSFSLAVLDEQFF TRBJ2-1 NA TRBV28 TRBD2
TGCGCCAGCAGCTTGCGTTCGGGGACGGCTACATCCTCCTACGAGCAGTACTTC CASSLRSGTATSSYEQYF TRBJ2-7 NA TRBV5-1 NA
TGCGCCAGCAGCTTGGTACGGGGGGAGACCCAGTACTTC CASSLVRGETQYF TRBJ2-5 NA TRBV5-1 NA
TGTGCCAGCAGTGCTAGGACTACCAACAATGAGCAGTTCTTC CASSARTTNNEQFF TRBJ2-1 NA TRBV2 NA
TGCAGCCCTCTGGGGGGTAGATCCTATAATTCACCCCTCCACTTT CSPLGGRSYNSPLHF TRBJ1-6 NA TRBV29-1 NA
TGTGCCAGCAGTGATGACGGCTCAGGCCAGCCCCAGCATTTT CASSDDGSGQPQHF TRBJ1-5 NA TRBV6-5 NA
TGTGCCACCAGCAGAGATCAGGTAGGGGTGAAAGCTTTCTTT CATSRDQVGVKAFF TRBJ1-1 NA TRBV15 NA
TGTGCCAGCAGCTCCCGACAGGGGGAAGTGCGAGAGACCCAGTACTTC CASSSRQGEVRETQYF TRBJ2-5 NA TRBV7-8 TRBD1
TGTGCCTGGAGTGTAGGCGGAGGGGGGAAGACTGAAGCTTTCTTT CAWSVGGGGKTEAFF TRBJ1-1 NA TRBV30 NA
TGCGCCAGCAGGATACTAGCGGGGACTCCCGAGCAGTACTTC CASRILAGTPEQYF TRBJ2-7 NA TRBV5-1 TRBD2
TGTGCCGGGGGACAGTACAATGAGCAGTTCTTC CAGGQYNEQFF TRBJ2-1 NA TRBV6-1 TRBD1
TGTGCCAGCGCCCAGGAGGGACCTTTTGCCGAGCAGTACTTC CASAQEGPFAEQYF TRBJ2-7 NA TRBV7-9 NA
TGTGCCAGCAGCTCGGACCCGGGAACAACTAATGAAAAACTGTTTTTT CASSSDPGTTNEKLFF TRBJ1-4 NA TRBV7-9 NA
TGCGCCAGCAGCAAAATAACAGGGTCCAACACCGGGGAGCTGTTTTTT CASSKITGSNTGELFF TRBJ2-2 NA TRBV5-1 NA
TGTGCCAGCAGGACAGGGGAAGAGACCCAGTACTTC CASRTGEETQYF TRBJ2-5 NA TRBV6-5 TRBD1
TGTGCCAGTCGGCAGCCGGGACAGGGGAGTGGGACTGAAGCTTTCTTT CASRQPGQGSGTEAFF TRBJ1-1 NA TRBV19 TRBD1
TGTGCCAGCAGCTTTGCATCCACCCCTACAGATACGCAGTATTTT CASSFASTPTDTQYF TRBJ2-3 few TRBV7-6 NA
TGCGCCAGCAGCCAAGATGGCAGGGAGGGAGATACGCAGTATTTT CASSQDGREGDTQYF TRBJ2-3 NA TRBV4-3 TRBD2
TGTGCCAGTAGTGAGGGGCTCGGAACTGAAGCTTTCTTT CASSEGLGTEAFF TRBJ1-1 few TRBV19 NA